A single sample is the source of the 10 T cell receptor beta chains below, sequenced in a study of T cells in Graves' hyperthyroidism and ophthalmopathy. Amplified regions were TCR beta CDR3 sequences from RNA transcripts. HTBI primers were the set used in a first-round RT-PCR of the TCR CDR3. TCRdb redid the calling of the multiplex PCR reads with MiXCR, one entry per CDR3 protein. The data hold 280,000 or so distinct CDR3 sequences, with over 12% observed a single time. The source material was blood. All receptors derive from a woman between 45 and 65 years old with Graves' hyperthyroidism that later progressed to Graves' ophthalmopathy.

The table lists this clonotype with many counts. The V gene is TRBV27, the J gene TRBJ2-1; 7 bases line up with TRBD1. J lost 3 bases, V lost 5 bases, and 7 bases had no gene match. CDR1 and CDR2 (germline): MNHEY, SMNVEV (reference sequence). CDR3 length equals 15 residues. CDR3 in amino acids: CASSLWGQSYNEQFF. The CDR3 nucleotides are TGTGCCAGCAGTCTCTGGGGACAGAGCTACAATGAGCAGTTCTTC.

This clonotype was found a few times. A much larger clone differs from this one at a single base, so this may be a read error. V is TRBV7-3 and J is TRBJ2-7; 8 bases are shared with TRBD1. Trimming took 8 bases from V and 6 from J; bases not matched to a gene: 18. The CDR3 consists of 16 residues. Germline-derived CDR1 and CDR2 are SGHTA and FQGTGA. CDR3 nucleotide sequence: TGTGCCAGCGGCCCTCTGACAGGGGCTAATCCCTCCGAGCAGTACTTC. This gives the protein CASGPLTGANPSEQYF.

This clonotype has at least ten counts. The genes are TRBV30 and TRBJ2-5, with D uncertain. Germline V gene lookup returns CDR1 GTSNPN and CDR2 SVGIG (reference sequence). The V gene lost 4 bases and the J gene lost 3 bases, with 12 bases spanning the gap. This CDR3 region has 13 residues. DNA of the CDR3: TGTGCCTGGATCACTCCGCAGGAAGAGACCCAGTACTTC. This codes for CAWITPQEETQYF.

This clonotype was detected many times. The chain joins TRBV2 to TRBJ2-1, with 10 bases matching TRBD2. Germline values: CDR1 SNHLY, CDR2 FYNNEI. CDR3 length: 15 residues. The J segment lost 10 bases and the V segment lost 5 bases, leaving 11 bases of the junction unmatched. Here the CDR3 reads CASSLAGAGGQEQFF. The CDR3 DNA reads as TGTGCCAGCAGTCTAGCGGGAGCCGGAGGGCAGGAGCAGTTCTTC.

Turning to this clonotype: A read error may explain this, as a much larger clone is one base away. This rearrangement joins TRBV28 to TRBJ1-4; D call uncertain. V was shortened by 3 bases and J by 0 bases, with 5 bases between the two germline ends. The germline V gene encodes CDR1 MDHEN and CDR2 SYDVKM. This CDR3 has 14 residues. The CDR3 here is CASSFSATNEKLFF. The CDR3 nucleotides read TGTGCCAGCAGTTTTAGTGCAACTAATGAAAAACTGTTTTTT.

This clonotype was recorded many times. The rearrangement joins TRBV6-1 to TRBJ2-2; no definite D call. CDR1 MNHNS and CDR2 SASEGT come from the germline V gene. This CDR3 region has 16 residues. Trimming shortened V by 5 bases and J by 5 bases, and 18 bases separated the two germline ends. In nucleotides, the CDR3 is TGTGCCAGCAGTCCACAACCCCGAAGAGGTACCGGGGAGCTGTTTTTT. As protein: CASSPQPRRGTGELFF.

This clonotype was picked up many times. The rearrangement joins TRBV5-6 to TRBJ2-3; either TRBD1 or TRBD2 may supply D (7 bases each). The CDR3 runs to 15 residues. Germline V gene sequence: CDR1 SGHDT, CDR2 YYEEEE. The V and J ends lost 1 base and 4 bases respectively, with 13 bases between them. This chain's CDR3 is CASSLPQGGADTQYF. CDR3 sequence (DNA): TGTGCCAGCAGCTTGCCCCAGGGGGGGGCAGATACGCAGTATTTT.

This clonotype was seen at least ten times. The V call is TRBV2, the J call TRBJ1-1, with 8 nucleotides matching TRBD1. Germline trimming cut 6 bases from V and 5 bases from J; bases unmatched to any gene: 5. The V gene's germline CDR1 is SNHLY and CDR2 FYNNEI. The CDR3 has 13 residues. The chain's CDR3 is CASSKTGGTEAFF. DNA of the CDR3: TGTGCCAGCAGCAAAACAGGGGGGACTGAAGCTTTCTTT.

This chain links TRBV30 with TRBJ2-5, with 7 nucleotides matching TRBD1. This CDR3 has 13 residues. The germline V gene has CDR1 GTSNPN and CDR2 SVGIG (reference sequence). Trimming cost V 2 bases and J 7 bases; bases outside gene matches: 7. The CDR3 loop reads CAWSTGDRGTQYF. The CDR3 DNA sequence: TGTGCCTGGAGTACAGGGGACCGGGGGACCCAGTACTTC.

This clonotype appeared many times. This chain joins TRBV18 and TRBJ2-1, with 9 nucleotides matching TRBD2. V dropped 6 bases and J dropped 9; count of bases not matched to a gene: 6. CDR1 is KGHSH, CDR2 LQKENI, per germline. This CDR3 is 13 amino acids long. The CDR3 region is CASSPGLAVEQFF. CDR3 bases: TGTGCCAGCTCCCCGGGACTAGCAGTTGAGCAGTTCTTC.